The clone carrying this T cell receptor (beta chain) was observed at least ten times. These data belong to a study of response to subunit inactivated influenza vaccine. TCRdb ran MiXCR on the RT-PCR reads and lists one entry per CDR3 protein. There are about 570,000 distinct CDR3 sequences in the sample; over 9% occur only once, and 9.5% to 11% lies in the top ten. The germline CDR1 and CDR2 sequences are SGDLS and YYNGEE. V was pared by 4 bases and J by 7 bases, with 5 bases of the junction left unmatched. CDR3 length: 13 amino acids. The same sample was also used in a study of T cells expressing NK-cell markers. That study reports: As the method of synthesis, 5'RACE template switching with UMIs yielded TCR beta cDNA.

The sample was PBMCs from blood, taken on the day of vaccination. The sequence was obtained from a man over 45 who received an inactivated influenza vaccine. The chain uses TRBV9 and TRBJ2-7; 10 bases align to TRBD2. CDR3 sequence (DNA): TGTGCCAGCAGCACCCGGACTAGCGGTGAGCAGTACTTC. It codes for CASSTRTSGEQYF.